This TCR beta chain was observed in a study of memory CD4+ T cells and cytomegalovirus serostatus. Study-level information: Of the healthy Belgian adults, 9 were CMV seropositive and 20 to 25 seronegative.

In this sample, this clone turned up once. The sort gate was single viable CD3+CD4+CD8-CD45RO+ cells for memory CD4+ T cells. CMV serostatus came from serum IgG against pp150, pp28, p38, p52. Profiling relied on immunoSEQ multiplex PCR, and the TCRdb table lists in-frame clones only, not all of them. The sample consists of approximately 50,000 clones, under 80% of them appearing once. This CDR3 region has 11 residues. Per germline, CDR1 MDHEN and CDR2 SYDVKM. Trimming pared 8 bases from V and 5 bases from J, leaving 8 bases between. This chain uses TRBV28 with TRBJ2-3; D remains unclear. This sequence was found in an adult in good health and CMV-seronegative. Sequencing used memory CD4+ T cells from blood. The CDR3 here is CASVGLDTQYF. CDR3 in DNA: TGTGCCAGCGTGGGTCTAGATACGCAGTATTTT.